One sample yielded the 17 T cell receptor beta chains listed below, sequenced in a study of human T cells and chemical hapten exposure. One entry per CDR3 protein, called by TCRdb with MiXCR from the RACE reads. Here the sample spans some 81,000 distinct CDR3 sequences, 8.6% being singletons. Time point described: healthy volunteer bleed at 6 weeks. Total RNA was isolated from whole blood that had not been fractionated. Sequencing was performed on whole blood. These receptors were collected from a female donor in good health. Some clones in this sample may be carry-over from other donors' samples.

This clonotype has at least ten counts. This chain links TRBV6-4 with TRBJ2-1, with 10 bases aligning to TRBD2. Germline-derived CDR1 and CDR2 are MRHNA and SNTAGT. The CDR3 sequence is 14 residues long. With 3 bases clipped from V and 7 bases from J, the junction kept 3 bases outside the gene matches. CDR3 loop: CASSDSGGSNEQFF. The CDR3 DNA reads as TGTGCCAGCAGTGATAGCGGGGGGTCGAATGAGCAGTTCTTC.

This clonotype was found many times. This sequence joins TRBV4-2 and TRBJ1-5; TRBD1 agrees at 8 bases. The CDR3 totals 15 residues. The V gene end was trimmed by 1 base and the J gene end by 5 bases; junction bases not matched to a gene: 4. Germline V gene lookup returns CDR1 LGHNA and CDR2 YNFKEQ. This chain's CDR3 is CASSQAGQGHQPQHF. In DNA form, the CDR3 reads TGTGCCAGCAGCCAAGCAGGACAGGGACATCAGCCCCAGCATTTT.

This clonotype has at least ten counts. The rearrangement links TRBV7-2 to TRBJ1-3; 7 bases match TRBD1. Germline CDR1 reads SGHTA; CDR2 reads FQGNSA. The junction had 4 bases not matched to a gene; V was cut back by 1 base and J by 4 bases. The CDR3 sequence is 15 residues long. The DNA of the CDR3 is TGTGCCAGCAGCTTAGAGGGGGCAGGAGGAAACACCATATATTTT. Its translation is CASSLEGAGGNTIYF.

This clonotype was seen many times. The chain combines TRBV2 with TRBJ2-3, with D possibly TRBD1 on 6 matching bases. In germline, CDR1 is SNHLY, CDR2 FYNNEI. The CDR3 loop spans 17 amino acids. V lost 5 bases and J lost 2, with 20 bases in between. The CDR3 sequence: CASSPRRAGAFTDTQYF. The CDR3 bases are TGTGCCAGCAGTCCGAGACGAGCAGGGGCCTTCACAGATACGCAGTATTTT.

This clonotype was seen repeatedly, ten times or more. J is TRBJ2-1 and V is TRBV20-1; TRBD2 matches at 13 bases. The CDR3 is 17 residues long. Germline lookup yields CDR1 DFQATT and CDR2 SNEGSKA (reference sequence). Losses at the gene ends were 0 bases for V and 5 bases for J; bases not matched to a gene: 7. The chain's CDR3 is CSARDPGLAGVHNEQFF. CDR3 coding DNA: TGCAGTGCTAGAGATCCCGGACTAGCGGGGGTGCACAATGAGCAGTTCTTC.

The sample holds many counts of this clonotype. DNA for the CDR3: TGCAGCGCTGGACGAGGACACACAGATACGCAGTATTTT. Translated, it gives CSAGRGHTDTQYF. V is TRBV29-1 and J is TRBJ2-3; maybe TRBD1 (5 bases). Germline CDR1 SQVTM, CDR2 ANQGSEA. V dropped 7 bases and J dropped 2 bases, with 13 bases sitting between them. The CDR3 loop spans 13 amino acids.

This clonotype was found many times. The gene calls are TRBV14 and TRBJ1-2; perhaps TRBD1 as D (5 bases). Germline CDR1 is SGHDN and CDR2 is FVKESK. The CDR3 is 15 amino acids. Deletions cut 0 bases from V and 6 bases from J, with 14 bases between. DNA of the CDR3: TGTGCCAGCAGCCAAGATTGGAGCGGGGGGGATGGCTACACCTTC. The encoded protein is CASSQDWSGGDGYTF.

This clonotype was seen ten or more times. The chain links TRBV7-2 to TRBJ2-3; D tentatively fits TRBD1 or TRBD2 (5 bases each). The CDR3 extends over 16 amino acids. The germline gives CDR1 SGHTA, CDR2 FQGNSA. V was cut by 2 bases and J by 2 bases, with 14 bases left in between. CDR3 loop: CASSLQGTRATDTQYF. The DNA for the CDR3 is TGTGCCAGCAGCTTACAGGGTACGAGGGCCACAGATACGCAGTATTTT.

This clonotype was picked up many times. The rearrangement uses TRBV10-3 and TRBJ2-1; tentative D call: TRBD2 (5 bases). The V gene's germline CDR1 is ENHRY and CDR2 SYGVKD. Trimming took off 8 bases at V and 3 bases at J, with 14 bases between the two ends. The CDR3 is 14 amino acids. The CDR3 is CAIVFSEIYNEQFF. The CDR3 DNA follows: TGTGCCATCGTCTTTAGCGAGATCTACAATGAGCAGTTCTTC.

This clonotype was seen only a few times. V gene TRBV15 combines with J gene TRBJ2-1; 10 nucleotides match TRBD1. Looked up from germline, CDR1 is LNHNV and CDR2 is YYDKDF (reference sequence). The CDR3 has 16 residues. V was clipped by 1 base and J by 10 bases; unmatched bases: 10. CDR3 in amino acids: CATSRAGGTGVSEQFF. CDR3 nucleotides: TGTGCCACCAGCAGAGCCGGGGGGACAGGGGTGTCCGAGCAGTTCTTC.

Concerning this clonotype: A read error may explain this, as a much larger clone is one base away. This chain links TRBV10-3 with TRBJ1-1, with D hard to call. V was trimmed by 6 bases and J by 4 bases, leaving 15 bases between them. This CDR3 is 14 amino acids long. Germline assignment: CDR1 ENHRY and CDR2 SYGVKD. The CDR3: CAISFQVSGTEAFF. The CDR3 DNA sequence: TGTGCCATCAGCTTCCAGGTCTCGGGCACTGAAGCTTTCTTT.

This clonotype came up a few times. CDR3 protein: CAWKKDRGHGYTF. CDR3 coding DNA: TGTGCCTGGAAAAAGGACAGGGGGCATGGCTACACCTTC. This chain connects TRBV30 to TRBJ1-2, with 11 positions matching TRBD1. The CDR3 has 13 amino acids. Germline values: CDR1 GTSNPN, CDR2 SVGIG (reference sequence). Losses at the gene ends were 4 bases for V and 6 bases for J; bases not matched to a gene: 4.

About this clonotype: This may be a read error, as it is one base from a much larger clone. The chain recombines TRBV5-1 with TRBJ2-5, with D perhaps being TRBD1 or TRBD2 (5 bases each). CDR3 size: 15 residues. Trimming cost V 3 bases and J 4 bases, with 16 bases left between them. CDR1 is SGHRS and CDR2 is YFSETQ in the germline V gene. This chain's CDR3 is CASSSRGRIRETQYF. The CDR3 region has the DNA TGCGCCAGCAGCTCCCGGGGACGGATACGAGAGACCCAGTACTTC.

J is TRBJ1-6 and V is TRBV6-1; 7 bases align to TRBD1. The germline V gene has CDR1 MNHNS and CDR2 SASEGT. The CDR3 totals 15 residues. Losses at the gene ends were 8 bases for V and 7 bases for J; bases not matched to a gene: 11. The CDR3: CASAPDRVGNSPLHF. CDR3 coding DNA: TGTGCCAGCGCCCCTGACAGGGTAGGCAATTCACCCCTCCACTTT.

This clonotype was detected only a few times. This chain joins TRBV7-2 and TRBJ2-1, with D uncertain. The V end lost 5 bases, the J end lost 8 bases, and 13 bases lay between the germline ends. Per the germline V gene, CDR1 is SGHTA and CDR2 is FQGNSA. CDR3 length: 13 amino acids. CDR3 nucleotide sequence: TGTGCCAGCAGCCTAACACTTGGGGATGAGCAGTTCTTC. Encoded protein: CASSLTLGDEQFF.

This clonotype has more than one count but fewer than ten. The chain carries TRBV7-2 and TRBJ2-3; a weak D match, TRBD1 (6 bases). Looked up from germline, CDR1 is SGHTA and CDR2 is FQGNSA. V was cut by 3 bases and J by 0 bases, with 7 bases left in between. The CDR3 covers 14 residues. CDR3 residues: CASSFTGSTDTQYF. CDR3 nucleotides: TGTGCCAGCAGCTTTACAGGGAGCACAGATACGCAGTATTTT.

The sample holds many counts of this clonotype. This chain links TRBV18 with TRBJ2-6; D uncertain. Trimming shortened V by 1 base and J by 0 bases, and 4 bases separated the two germline ends. The CDR3 totals 15 residues. Germline V lookup: CDR1 KGHSH, CDR2 LQKENI. The CDR3 nucleotides read TGTGCCAGCTCACCACTTATCTCTGGGGCCAACGTCCTGACTTTC. Translation: CASSPLISGANVLTF.